Given below is one TCR beta chain in context. Its antigen specificity is not known. The input lacks base qualities; no much larger clone sits a single base away. The data are from a study of blood T cell repertoires in COVID-19 (dated by TCRdb to about 2020). For the wider study: The collaborator samples originated in the United States, Italy and Spain and spanned the acute and convalescent phases of COVID-19. Where available, HLA class I and class II types were obtained from metadata supplied by the sample provider rather than from assay-based typing. Subjects who had been exposed to COVID-19, were actively infected with it, or had recovered from it provided the deeply sampled blood TCRbeta repertoires that made up the dataset. The material from the prospective study consisted of cDNA or gDNA derived from T cells, B-cell-depleted T cells, or PBMCs. A freely available public database, intended as a resource for researchers studying the immune response to SARS-CoV-2, is where the repertoires were released. Sample metadata almost always included a de-identified subject ID, COVID-19 status, age in years and sex. Samples were obtained from the ongoing ImmuneRACE study (first 160 participants) and from 1,254 subjects provided by 6 global collaborators.

TCRbeta CDR3 regions were amplified from genomic DNA by means of the immunoSEQ Assay, a bias-controlled multiplex PCR. In the paper's pipeline: Nucleated cell counts per sample were estimated from amplification of reference gene primers within the assay. Sequence reads were collapsed and filtered to measure the absolute abundance of every unique TCRbeta CDR3 rearrangement. For each sample, productive Simpson clonality was calculated by taking the square root of Simpson's diversity index across productive rearrangements. TCRdb retrieved this table from immuneACCESS and kept in-frame rearrangements only. Not all clones are present; in checked studies, unresolved V genes account for under half, and no reason is known for the remainder. V and J calls and clone size are those listed in that table; D and trimming were worked out from the DNA. This sample comprises 60,000 to 90,000 clones, more than 70% of them detected only once. The ten largest clones represent approximately 5.8% of the sample.

Each collaborating institution followed its own protocols to collect whole blood in K2EDTA tubes. For TCRbeta analysis, collaborators shipped samples in one of three forms: frozen whole blood, isolated PBMCs, or DNA extracted from either of those sample types. Overall study results and their limits: The quantity of clinical and demographic metadata differed by source and by participant and was supplied without curation.

Inclusive of the bounding cysteine and phenylalanine, the CDR3 is 14 residues long. Solely the CDR3 DNA is kept, with 42 bases framed from the first base. V and J are trimmed by 4 bases and 5 bases, and the gene matches miss 6 bases of the junction. CDR1 and CDR2, looked up from the germline V gene, are SGHTA and FQGNSA. The V gene is TRBV7-2 and the J gene is TRBJ2-7, with 9 junctional bases fitting TRBD1. The clonotype comes from a man in his sixties with active or convalescent COVID-19. The sequenced material came from peripheral blood. In nucleotide form, the sequence is TGTGCCAGCAGCTCCGGGACAGGGCGCGACGAGCAGTACTTC. Translated, this is CASSSGTGRDEQYF. The variable domain in full, with residues beyond the CDR3 obtained from the reference TRBV7-2 and TRBJ2-7 genes, is GAGVSQSPSNKVTEKGKDVELRCDPISGHTALYWYRQSLGQGLEFLIYFQGNSAPDKSGLPSDRFSAERTGGSVSTLTIQRTQQEDSAVYLCASSSGTGRDEQYFGPGTRLTVT.